These T cell receptor beta chains were read from a single sample in a study of CD8 T cells in ankylosing spondylitis. TCRdb processed the 5' RACE reads anew with MiXCR; each CDR3 protein has one entry. This table has roughly 150,000 distinct CDR3 sequences, 9.8% appearing once. What was sequenced was blood, either unsorted or a sorted T cell fraction (not recorded which). These receptors were obtained from a female donor with ankylosing spondylitis or in good health (not recorded which). CDR3s include the opening cysteine and the closing phenylalanine or tryptophan. The order of the fields is J gene, D gene, V gene, clone size, CDR3 protein, CDR3 DNA. D genes are given only for firm matches. A row's size may be missing; if present it is once, few, many or a size class.

j_call: TRBJ2-2
d_call: .
v_call: TRBV6-2/TRBV6-3
clone_size: few
cdr3_aa: CASSHSLFQANTGELFF
cdr3_nt: TGTGCCAGCAGCCACTCCCTCTTCCAAGCGAACACCGGGGAGCTGTTTTTT

j_call: TRBJ2-1
d_call: .
v_call: TRBV6-2/TRBV6-3
clone_size: .
cdr3_aa: CASSYSTGQSSYNEQFF
cdr3_nt: TGTGCCAGCAGTTACTCGACGGGGCAGAGCTCCTACAATGAGCAGTTCTTC

j_call: TRBJ1-4
d_call: .
v_call: TRBV7-6
clone_size: .
cdr3_aa: CASSGEEEKLFF
cdr3_nt: TGTGCCAGCAGCGGAGAGGAAGAAAAACTGTTTTTT

j_call: TRBJ1-1
d_call: .
v_call: TRBV6-2/TRBV6-3
clone_size: few
cdr3_aa: CASLDRNTEAFF
cdr3_nt: TGTGCCAGCTTGGACAGAAACACTGAAGCTTTCTTT

j_call: TRBJ1-6
d_call: TRBD1
v_call: TRBV6-1
clone_size: many
cdr3_aa: CASGNRGLSPLHF
cdr3_nt: TGTGCCAGCGGCAACAGGGGGCTTTCACCCCTCCACTTT

j_call: TRBJ1-5
d_call: .
v_call: TRBV28
clone_size: few
cdr3_aa: CASSLLVGAGQPQHF
cdr3_nt: TGTGCCAGCAGTTTATTGGTAGGGGCCGGTCAGCCCCAGCATTTT

j_call: TRBJ2-2
d_call: .
v_call: TRBV4-3
clone_size: many
cdr3_aa: CASRDRPNTGELFF
cdr3_nt: TGCGCCAGCAGAGACAGGCCGAACACCGGGGAGCTGTTTTTT

j_call: TRBJ2-3
d_call: .
v_call: TRBV7-9
clone_size: .
cdr3_aa: CASSRARDTQYF
cdr3_nt: TGTGCCAGCAGCCGGGCTCGAGATACGCAGTATTTT

j_call: TRBJ1-3
d_call: .
v_call: TRBV6-1
clone_size: few
cdr3_aa: CASRVDRTYSGNTIYF
cdr3_nt: TGTGCCAGCAGGGTAGACAGGACCTACTCTGGAAACACCATATATTTT

j_call: TRBJ1-1
d_call: .
v_call: TRBV13
clone_size: .
cdr3_aa: CASSQGRKNTEAFF
cdr3_nt: TGTGCCAGCAGCCAAGGACGGAAGAACACTGAAGCTTTCTTT

j_call: TRBJ2-7
d_call: .
v_call: TRBV12-3/TRBV12-4
clone_size: .
cdr3_aa: CASSPLGPYEQYF
cdr3_nt: TGTGCCAGCAGTCCCCTCGGCCCCTACGAGCAGTACTTC

j_call: TRBJ1-2
d_call: .
v_call: TRBV6-1
clone_size: .
cdr3_aa: CASLGLNYGYTF
cdr3_nt: TGTGCTAGTCTCGGACTAAACTATGGCTACACCTTC

j_call: TRBJ2-3
d_call: TRBD2
v_call: TRBV12-3/TRBV12-4
clone_size: .
cdr3_aa: CASSFWLAGVRDTQYF
cdr3_nt: TGTGCCAGCAGTTTTTGGCTAGCGGGTGTCCGGGATACGCAGTATTTT

j_call: TRBJ1-6
d_call: .
v_call: TRBV27
clone_size: .
cdr3_aa: CASSLWGGSPLHF
cdr3_nt: TGTGCCAGCAGTTTATGGGGAGGCTCACCCCTCCACTTT

j_call: TRBJ2-1
d_call: .
v_call: TRBV7-9
clone_size: .
cdr3_aa: CASSLGSYEQFF
cdr3_nt: TGTGCCAGCAGCTTAGGAAGCTATGAGCAGTTCTTC

j_call: TRBJ2-5
d_call: .
v_call: TRBV7-6
clone_size: few
cdr3_aa: CASSPWDGKETQYF
cdr3_nt: TGTGCCAGCAGCCCCTGGGACGGCAAAGAGACCCAGTACTTC

j_call: TRBJ2-7
d_call: TRBD1
v_call: TRBV6-2/TRBV6-3
clone_size: few
cdr3_aa: CASSYSRDRVSYEQYF
cdr3_nt: TGTGCCAGCAGTTACAGCCGGGACAGGGTCTCCTACGAGCAGTACTTC

j_call: TRBJ1-1
d_call: TRBD1
v_call: TRBV5-1
clone_size: many
cdr3_aa: CASSFAQGMNTEAFF
cdr3_nt: TGCGCCAGCAGCTTCGCACAGGGGATGAACACTGAAGCTTTCTTT

j_call: TRBJ2-7
d_call: .
v_call: TRBV20-1
clone_size: .
cdr3_aa: CSAPTTFLDSYEQYF
cdr3_nt: TGCAGTGCTCCCACAACCTTCCTGGACAGCTACGAGCAGTACTTC

j_call: TRBJ2-7
d_call: .
v_call: TRBV14
clone_size: few
cdr3_aa: CASSLTAFYEQYF
cdr3_nt: TGTGCCAGCAGCCTTACGGCGTTCTACGAGCAGTACTTC

j_call: TRBJ2-1
d_call: TRBD2
v_call: TRBV4-3
clone_size: many
cdr3_aa: CASSQGSSLAVYNEQFF
cdr3_nt: TGCGCCAGCAGCCAAGGATCGTCCCTAGCGGTGTACAATGAGCAGTTCTTC

j_call: TRBJ1-1
d_call: .
v_call: TRBV7-6
clone_size: .
cdr3_aa: CASSLPGTAEAFF
cdr3_nt: TGTGCCAGCAGCTTACCCGGGACGGCCGAAGCTTTCTTT

j_call: TRBJ2-7
d_call: .
v_call: TRBV27
clone_size: few
cdr3_aa: CASSFGWSYEQYF
cdr3_nt: TGTGCCAGCAGTTTTGGTTGGTCCTACGAGCAGTACTTC

j_call: TRBJ2-7
d_call: TRBD2
v_call: TRBV30
clone_size: few
cdr3_aa: CAWSVGSGSYEQYF
cdr3_nt: TGTGCCTGGAGTGTAGGCAGCGGGAGCTACGAGCAGTACTTC

j_call: TRBJ2-3
d_call: .
v_call: TRBV7-9
clone_size: .
cdr3_aa: CAILLEHTDTQYF
cdr3_nt: TGTGCCATCCTACTAGAACATACAGATACGCAGTATTTT

j_call: TRBJ1-1
d_call: .
v_call: TRBV27
clone_size: .
cdr3_aa: CASSPRRGNTEAFF
cdr3_nt: TGTGCCAGCAGTCCCCGACGGGGGAACACTGAAGCTTTCTTT

j_call: TRBJ1-2
d_call: TRBD1
v_call: TRBV6-1
clone_size: many
cdr3_aa: CASSTGTAPGYGYTF
cdr3_nt: TGTGCCAGCAGTACGGGGACAGCCCCGGGGTATGGCTACACCTTC

j_call: TRBJ2-7
d_call: .
v_call: TRBV7-6
clone_size: .
cdr3_aa: CASLPGPSSYEQYF
cdr3_nt: TGTGCCAGCCTCCCCGGACCCAGCTCCTACGAGCAGTACTTC

j_call: TRBJ2-1
d_call: .
v_call: TRBV6-5
clone_size: many
cdr3_aa: CASSSDGLQYNEQFF
cdr3_nt: TGTGCCAGCAGTTCCGACGGCCTTCAATACAATGAGCAGTTCTTC

j_call: TRBJ1-1
d_call: .
v_call: TRBV7-2
clone_size: .
cdr3_aa: CASSLTSLMNTEAFF
cdr3_nt: TGTGCCAGCAGCTTGACGAGCCTCATGAACACTGAAGCTTTCTTT

j_call: TRBJ1-2
d_call: TRBD1
v_call: TRBV29-1
clone_size: many
cdr3_aa: CSVEDRGHDGYTF
cdr3_nt: TGCAGCGTTGAGGACAGGGGGCACGATGGCTACACCTTC

j_call: TRBJ2-5
d_call: .
v_call: TRBV2
clone_size: few
cdr3_aa: CASSEGGAGIGSQETQYF
cdr3_nt: TGTGCCAGCAGTGAAGGGGGGGCGGGAATTGGGTCGCAAGAGACCCAGTACTTC

j_call: TRBJ1-4
d_call: .
v_call: TRBV21-1
clone_size: .
cdr3_aa: CASSKSRDRRNEKLFF
cdr3_nt: TGTGCCAGCAGCAAAAGCAGGGACAGACGTAATGAAAAACTGTTTTTT

j_call: TRBJ2-7
d_call: TRBD2
v_call: TRBV4-3
clone_size: few
cdr3_aa: CASSQGVAGVNEQYF
cdr3_nt: TGCGCCAGCAGCCAAGGAGTAGCGGGAGTGAACGAGCAGTACTTC

j_call: TRBJ2-1
d_call: .
v_call: TRBV27
clone_size: .
cdr3_aa: CASSFPGVGDWNEQFF
cdr3_nt: TGTGCCAGCAGTTTCCCCGGGGTGGGGGATTGGAATGAGCAGTTCTTC

j_call: TRBJ2-2
d_call: .
v_call: TRBV7-6
clone_size: many
cdr3_aa: CASSPGPPPSTGELFF
cdr3_nt: TGTGCCAGCAGCCCCGGGCCTCCGCCGTCCACCGGGGAGCTGTTTTTT

j_call: TRBJ2-5
d_call: TRBD2
v_call: TRBV2
clone_size: .
cdr3_aa: CASIWAGVQETQYF
cdr3_nt: TGTGCCAGCATATGGGCGGGGGTCCAAGAGACCCAGTACTTC

j_call: TRBJ1-1
d_call: .
v_call: TRBV20-1
clone_size: .
cdr3_aa: CSALENTEAFF
cdr3_nt: TGCAGTGCTCTCGAGAACACTGAAGCTTTCTTT

j_call: TRBJ2-1
d_call: TRBD1
v_call: TRBV27
clone_size: .
cdr3_aa: CASSLGDRSEQFF
cdr3_nt: TGTGCCAGCAGTTTGGGGGACAGGTCTGAGCAGTTCTTC

j_call: TRBJ1-1
d_call: .
v_call: TRBV28
clone_size: .
cdr3_aa: CASSLLRGSEAFF
cdr3_nt: TGTGCCAGCAGTTTATTAAGGGGTTCTGAAGCTTTCTTT

j_call: TRBJ2-1
d_call: .
v_call: TRBV19
clone_size: .
cdr3_aa: CASSPGEGWNEQFF
cdr3_nt: TGTGCCAGTAGCCCAGGGGAGGGGTGGAATGAGCAGTTCTTC

j_call: TRBJ1-6
d_call: TRBD1
v_call: TRBV5-6
clone_size: .
cdr3_aa: CASSSGQGASPLHF
cdr3_nt: TGTGCCAGCAGCTCGGGACAGGGCGCTTCACCCCTCCACTTT

j_call: TRBJ2-5
d_call: TRBD1
v_call: TRBV10-3
clone_size: .
cdr3_aa: CATQTGVEETQYF
cdr3_nt: TGTGCCACCCAGACAGGGGTGGAGGAGACCCAGTACTTC

j_call: TRBJ2-1
d_call: .
v_call: TRBV29-1
clone_size: few
cdr3_aa: CSVDWVSYNEQFF
cdr3_nt: TGCAGCGTTGATTGGGTGTCCTACAATGAGCAGTTCTTC